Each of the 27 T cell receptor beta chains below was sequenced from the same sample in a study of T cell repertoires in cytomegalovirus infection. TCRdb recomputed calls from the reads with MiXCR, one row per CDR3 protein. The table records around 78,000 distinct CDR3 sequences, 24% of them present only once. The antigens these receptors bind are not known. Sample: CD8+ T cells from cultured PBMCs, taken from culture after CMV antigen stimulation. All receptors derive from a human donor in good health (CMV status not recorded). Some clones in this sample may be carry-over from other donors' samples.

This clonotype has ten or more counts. The CDR3 nucleotides are TGTGCCAGCAGTTCGTTCCAGGGTCGGAGAGCTTTCTTT. Translated, it gives CASSSFQGRRAFF. This chain links TRBV12-3 or TRBV12-4 with TRBJ1-1; possible D gene TRBD1, 5 bases. Trimming removed 4 bases from V and 10 bases from J, with 16 bases in between. The CDR3 is made up of 13 amino acids.

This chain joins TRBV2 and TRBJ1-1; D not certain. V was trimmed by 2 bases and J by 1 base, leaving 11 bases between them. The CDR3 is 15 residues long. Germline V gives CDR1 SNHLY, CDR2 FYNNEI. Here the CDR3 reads CASSELSFENTEAFF. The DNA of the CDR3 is TGTGCCAGCAGTGAATTGTCGTTTGAGAACACTGAAGCTTTCTTT.

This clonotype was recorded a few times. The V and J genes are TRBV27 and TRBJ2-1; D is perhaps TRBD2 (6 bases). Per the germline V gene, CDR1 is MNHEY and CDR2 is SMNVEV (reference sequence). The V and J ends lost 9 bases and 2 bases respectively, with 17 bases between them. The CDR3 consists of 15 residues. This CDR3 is CASRRTSQTYNEQFF. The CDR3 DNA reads TGTGCCAGTCGGCGAACTAGCCAGACCTACAATGAGCAGTTCTTC.

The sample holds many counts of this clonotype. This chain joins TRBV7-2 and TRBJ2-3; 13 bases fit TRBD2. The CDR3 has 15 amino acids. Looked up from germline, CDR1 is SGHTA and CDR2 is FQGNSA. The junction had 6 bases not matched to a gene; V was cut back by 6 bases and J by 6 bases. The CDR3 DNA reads TGTGCCAGCAGACCCGGACTAGCGGGAGAGGATACGCAGTATTTT. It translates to CASRPGLAGEDTQYF.

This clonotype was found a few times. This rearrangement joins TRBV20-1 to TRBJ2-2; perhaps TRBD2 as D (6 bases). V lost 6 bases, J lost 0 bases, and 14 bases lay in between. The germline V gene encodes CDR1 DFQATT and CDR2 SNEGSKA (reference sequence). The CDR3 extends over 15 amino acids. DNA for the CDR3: TGCAGTGCCCAGGGACTCAACGCGAACACCGGGGAGCTGTTTTTT. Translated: CSAQGLNANTGELFF.

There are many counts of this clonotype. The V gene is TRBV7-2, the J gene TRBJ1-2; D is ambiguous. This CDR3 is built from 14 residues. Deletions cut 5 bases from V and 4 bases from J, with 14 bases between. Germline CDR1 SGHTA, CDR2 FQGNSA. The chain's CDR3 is CASSPWTDAYGYTF. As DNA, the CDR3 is TGTGCCAGCAGCCCCTGGACCGATGCCTATGGCTACACCTTC.

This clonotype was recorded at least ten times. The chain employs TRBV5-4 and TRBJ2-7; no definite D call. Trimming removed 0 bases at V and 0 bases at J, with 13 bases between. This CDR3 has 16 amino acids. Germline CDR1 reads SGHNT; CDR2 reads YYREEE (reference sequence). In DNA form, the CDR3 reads TGTGCCAGCAGCTTGGCTGGGCCAGTATCCTCCTACGAGCAGTACTTC. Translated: CASSLAGPVSSYEQYF.

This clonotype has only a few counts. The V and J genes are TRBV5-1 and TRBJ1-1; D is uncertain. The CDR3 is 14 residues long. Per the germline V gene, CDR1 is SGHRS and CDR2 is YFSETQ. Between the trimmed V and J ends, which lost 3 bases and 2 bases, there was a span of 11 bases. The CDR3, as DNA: TGCGCCAGCAGCTCCAAGGACTTTAACACTGAAGCTTTCTTT. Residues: CASSSKDFNTEAFF.

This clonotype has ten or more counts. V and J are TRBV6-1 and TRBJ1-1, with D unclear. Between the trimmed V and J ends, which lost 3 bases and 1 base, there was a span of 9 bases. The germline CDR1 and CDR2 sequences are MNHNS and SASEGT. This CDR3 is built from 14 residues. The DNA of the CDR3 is TGTGCCAGCAGTGAGGCCGTGACGAACACTGAAGCTTTCTTT. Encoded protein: CASSEAVTNTEAFF.

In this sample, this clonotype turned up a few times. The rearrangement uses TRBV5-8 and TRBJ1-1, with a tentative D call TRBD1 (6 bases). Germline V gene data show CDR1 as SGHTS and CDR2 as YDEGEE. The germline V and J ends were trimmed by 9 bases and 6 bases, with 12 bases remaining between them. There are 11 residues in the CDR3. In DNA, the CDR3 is TGTGCCACCCACACAGGGCCTGAAGCTTTCTTT. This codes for CATHTGPEAFF.

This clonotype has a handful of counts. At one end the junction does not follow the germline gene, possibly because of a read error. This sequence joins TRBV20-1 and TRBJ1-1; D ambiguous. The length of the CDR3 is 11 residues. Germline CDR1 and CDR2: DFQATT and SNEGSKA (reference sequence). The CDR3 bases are TGCAGTGCCAGAGGGTCGACTGAAGCTTTCTTT. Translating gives CSARGSTEAFF.

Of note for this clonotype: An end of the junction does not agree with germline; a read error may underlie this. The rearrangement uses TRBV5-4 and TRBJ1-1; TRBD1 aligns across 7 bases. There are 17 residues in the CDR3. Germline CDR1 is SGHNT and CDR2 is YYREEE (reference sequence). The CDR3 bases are TGTGCCAGCAGCAGAGATACAGGGGACAATGAAGACACTGAAGTTTTCTTT. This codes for CASSRDTGDNEDTEVFF.

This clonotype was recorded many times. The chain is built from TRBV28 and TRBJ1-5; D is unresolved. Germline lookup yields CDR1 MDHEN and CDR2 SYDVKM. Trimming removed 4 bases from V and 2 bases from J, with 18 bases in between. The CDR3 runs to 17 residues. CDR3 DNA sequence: TGTGCCAGCAGTTCAGACCAATCGGGGTTTCGCAATCAGCCCCAGCATTTT. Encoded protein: CASSSDQSGFRNQPQHF. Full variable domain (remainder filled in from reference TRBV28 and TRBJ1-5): DVKVTQSSRYLVKRTGEKVFLECVQDMDHENMFWYRQDPGLGLRLIYFSYDVKMKEKGDIPEGYSVSREKKERFSLILESASTNQTSMYLCASSSDQSGFRNQPQHFGDGTRLSIL.

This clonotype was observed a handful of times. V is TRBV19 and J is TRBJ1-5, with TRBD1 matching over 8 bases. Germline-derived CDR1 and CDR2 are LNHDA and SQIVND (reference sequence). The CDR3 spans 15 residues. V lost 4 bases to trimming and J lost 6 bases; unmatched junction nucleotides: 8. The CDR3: CASSNPGGYSQPQHF. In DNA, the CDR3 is TGTGCCAGTAGTAATCCAGGGGGCTATAGTCAGCCCCAGCATTTT.

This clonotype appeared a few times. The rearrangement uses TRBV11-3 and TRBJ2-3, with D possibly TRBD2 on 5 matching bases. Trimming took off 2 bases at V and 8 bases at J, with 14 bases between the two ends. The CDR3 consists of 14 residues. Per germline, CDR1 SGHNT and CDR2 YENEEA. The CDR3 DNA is TGTGCCAGCAGCTTACCCGAGGGTTCAAGTACGCAGTATTTT. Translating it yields CASSLPEGSSTQYF.

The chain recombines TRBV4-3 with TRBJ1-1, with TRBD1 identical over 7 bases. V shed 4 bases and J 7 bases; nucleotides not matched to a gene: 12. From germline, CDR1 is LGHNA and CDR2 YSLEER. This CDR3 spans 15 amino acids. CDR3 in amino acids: CASSPDGTETLEAFF. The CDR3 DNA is TGCGCCAGCAGCCCTGATGGGACAGAGACGCTTGAAGCTTTCTTT.

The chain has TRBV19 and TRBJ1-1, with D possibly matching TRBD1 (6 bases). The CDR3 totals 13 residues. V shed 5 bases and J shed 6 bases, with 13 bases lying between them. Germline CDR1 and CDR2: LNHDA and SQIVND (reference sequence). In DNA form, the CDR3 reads TGTGCCAGTAGTGGGGCAGGGGATCCTGAAGCTTTCTTT. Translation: CASSGAGDPEAFF.

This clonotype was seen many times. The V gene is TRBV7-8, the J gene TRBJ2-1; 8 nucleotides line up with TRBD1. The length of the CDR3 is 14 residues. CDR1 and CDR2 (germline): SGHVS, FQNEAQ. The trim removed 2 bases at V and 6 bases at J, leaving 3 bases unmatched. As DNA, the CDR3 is TGTGCCAGCAGCTTAAGGGGACAGGCCAATGAGCAGTTCTTC. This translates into CASSLRGQANEQFF.

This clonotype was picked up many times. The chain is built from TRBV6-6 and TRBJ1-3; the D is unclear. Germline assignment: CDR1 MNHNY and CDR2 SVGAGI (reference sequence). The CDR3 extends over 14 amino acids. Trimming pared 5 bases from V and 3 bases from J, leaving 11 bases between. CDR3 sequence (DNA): TGTGCCAGCAGTACCTCCGGGAGTGGAAACACCATATATTTT. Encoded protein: CASSTSGSGNTIYF.

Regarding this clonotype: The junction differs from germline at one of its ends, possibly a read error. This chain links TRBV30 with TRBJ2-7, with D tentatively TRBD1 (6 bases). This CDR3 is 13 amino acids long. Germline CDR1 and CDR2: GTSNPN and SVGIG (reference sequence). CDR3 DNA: TGTGCCTGGAGTACAGGACAGTCCTATGAGCAGTACTTC. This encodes CAWSTGQSYEQYF.

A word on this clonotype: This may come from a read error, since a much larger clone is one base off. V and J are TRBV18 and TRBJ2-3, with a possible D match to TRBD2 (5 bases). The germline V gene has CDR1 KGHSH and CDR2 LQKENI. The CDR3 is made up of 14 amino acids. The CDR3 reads CVSSRAGSWDTQYF. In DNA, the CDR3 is TGTGTCAGCTCACGCGCTGGGAGTTGGGATACGCAGTATTTT.

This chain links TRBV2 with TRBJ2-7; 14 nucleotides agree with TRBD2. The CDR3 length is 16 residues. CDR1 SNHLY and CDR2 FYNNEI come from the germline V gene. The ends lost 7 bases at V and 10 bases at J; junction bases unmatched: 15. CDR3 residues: CASKETGAGLAGDQYF. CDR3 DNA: TGTGCCAGCAAAGAGACTGGGGCGGGACTAGCGGGGGATCAGTACTTC.

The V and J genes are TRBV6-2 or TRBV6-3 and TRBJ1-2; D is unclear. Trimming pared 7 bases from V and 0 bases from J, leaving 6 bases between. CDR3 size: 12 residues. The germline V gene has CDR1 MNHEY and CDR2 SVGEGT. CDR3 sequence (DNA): TGTGCCAGCACCTCGTCTAACTATGGCTACACCTTC. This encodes CASTSSNYGYTF.

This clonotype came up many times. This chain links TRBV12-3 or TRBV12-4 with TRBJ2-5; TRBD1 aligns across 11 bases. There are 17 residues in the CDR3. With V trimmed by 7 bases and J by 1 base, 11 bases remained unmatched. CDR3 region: CASTLGWGTGGQETQYF. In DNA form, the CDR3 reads TGTGCCAGCACCCTTGGGTGGGGGACAGGGGGCCAAGAGACCCAGTACTTC.

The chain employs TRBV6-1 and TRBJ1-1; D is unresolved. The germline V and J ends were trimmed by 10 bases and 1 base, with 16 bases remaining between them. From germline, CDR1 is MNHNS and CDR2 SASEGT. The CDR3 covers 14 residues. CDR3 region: CATLTRLRNTEAFF. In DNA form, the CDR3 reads TGTGCCACCCTCACCCGGCTTAGGAACACTGAAGCTTTCTTT.

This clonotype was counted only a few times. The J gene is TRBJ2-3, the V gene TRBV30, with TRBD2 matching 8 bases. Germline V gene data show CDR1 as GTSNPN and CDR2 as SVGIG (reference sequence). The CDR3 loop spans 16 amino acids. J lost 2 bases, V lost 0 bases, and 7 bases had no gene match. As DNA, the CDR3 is TGTGCCTGGAGTGTATATAGCGGGATTACCACAGATACGCAGTATTTT. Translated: CAWSVYSGITTDTQYF.

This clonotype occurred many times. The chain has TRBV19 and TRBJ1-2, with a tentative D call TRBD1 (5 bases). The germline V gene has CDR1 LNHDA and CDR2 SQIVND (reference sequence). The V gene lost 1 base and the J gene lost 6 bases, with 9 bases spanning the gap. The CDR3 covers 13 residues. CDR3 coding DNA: TGTGCCAGTAGTATAGGGGGCCCGGATGGCTACACCTTC. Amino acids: CASSIGGPDGYTF.